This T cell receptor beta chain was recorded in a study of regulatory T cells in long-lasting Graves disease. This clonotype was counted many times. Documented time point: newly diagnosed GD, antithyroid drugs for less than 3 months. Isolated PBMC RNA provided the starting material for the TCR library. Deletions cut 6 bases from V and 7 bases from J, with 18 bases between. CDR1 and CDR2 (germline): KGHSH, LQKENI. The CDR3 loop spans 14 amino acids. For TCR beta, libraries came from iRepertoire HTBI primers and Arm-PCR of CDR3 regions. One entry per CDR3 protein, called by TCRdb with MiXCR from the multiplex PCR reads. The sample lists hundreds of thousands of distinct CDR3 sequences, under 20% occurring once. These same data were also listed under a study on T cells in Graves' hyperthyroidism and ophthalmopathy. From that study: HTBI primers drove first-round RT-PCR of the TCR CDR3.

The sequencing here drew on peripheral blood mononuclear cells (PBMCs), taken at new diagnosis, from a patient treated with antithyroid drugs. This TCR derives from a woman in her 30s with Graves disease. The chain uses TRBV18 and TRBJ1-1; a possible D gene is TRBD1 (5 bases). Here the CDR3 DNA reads TGTGCCAGCTCCCGGGGCGACAGATACCTTGAAGCTTTCTTT. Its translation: CASSRGDRYLEAFF.